The 8 T cell receptor beta chains listed next were all sequenced from one sample in a study of blood T cell repertoires in COVID-19. Sequencing was performed with immunoSEQ multiplex PCR; in TCRdb, only in-frame clones are kept and a portion is missing. The repertoire holds fewer than 250,000 clones, around 90% seen once, with around 0.84% in the top ten. Sample: peripheral blood. These receptors all stem from a man between 60 and 70 years old with COVID-19, enrolled during active disease.

The chain carries TRBV19 and TRBJ2-5; D possibly corresponds to TRBD2 (7 bases). Germline V gene lookup returns CDR1 LNHDA and CDR2 SQIVND (reference sequence). The length of the CDR3 is 16 residues. V was shortened by 6 bases and J by 1 base, with 18 bases between the two germline ends. The CDR3 loop reads CASRAGRGAFQETQYF. DNA for the CDR3: TGTGCCAGTAGGGCCGGTCGGGGGGCGTTCCAAGAGACCCAGTACTTC.

J is TRBJ1-1 and V is TRBV7-2; TRBD1 agrees at 7 bases. This CDR3 is 14 amino acids long. V trimming: 4 bases; J trimming: 5 bases; junction bases outside the gene matches: 7. CDR1 is SGHTA, CDR2 FQGNSA, per germline. CDR3 sequence reads: CASSSSDRRTEAFF. CDR3 nucleotide sequence: TGTGCCAGCAGCTCGTCGGACAGGCGTACTGAAGCTTTCTTT.

V and J are TRBV15 and TRBJ1-2; D is uncertain. The germline CDR1 and CDR2 sequences are LNHNV and YYDKDF (reference sequence). Trimming pared 0 bases from V and 1 base from J, leaving 3 bases between. The CDR3 consists of 13 residues. The CDR3 DNA follows: TGTGCCACCAGCAGAGACAGTAACTATGGCTACACCTTC. Translation gives CATSRDSNYGYTF.

The chain has TRBV19 and TRBJ1-1; D call uncertain. V shed 7 bases and J shed 0 bases, with 21 bases lying between them. Germline values: CDR1 LNHDA, CDR2 SQIVND (reference sequence). This CDR3 region has 17 residues. CDR3 residues: CASTNTRGLIMNTEAFF. CDR3 nucleotide sequence: TGTGCCAGTACCAACACTCGAGGGTTAATTATGAACACTGAAGCTTTCTTT.

This clone has only one observation. This rearrangement joins TRBV1 to TRBJ2-1; the table calls TRBD2, which could not be checked here. TRBV1 is labeled a pseudogene. The CDR3 spans 13 residues. The CDR3 region has the DNA TGCACCTTAAATTCGGGTAAGTACGATGAGCAGTTCTTC. The encoded protein is CTLNSGKYDEQFF.

This sequence joins TRBV6-2 or TRBV6-3 and TRBJ2-7; 8 positions agree with TRBD1. The CDR3 has 13 residues. The germline CDR1 and CDR2 sequences are MNHEY and SVGEGT. The ends lost 6 bases at V and 6 bases at J; junction bases unmatched: 7. The CDR3 spells CASSQTQGAEQYF. Here the CDR3 DNA reads TGTGCCAGCAGCCAGACTCAGGGGGCCGAGCAGTACTTC.

Written as DNA, the CDR3 is TGTGCCAGCAGCTTGGCTGGTGTCCTCTACGGCTACACCTTC. Residues: CASSLAGVLYGYTF. The V gene is TRBV5-4, the J gene TRBJ1-2, with D unresolved. V was pared by 0 bases and J by 8 bases, with 14 bases between. CDR3 size: 14 residues. Per germline, CDR1 SGHNT and CDR2 YYREEE (reference sequence).

The chain couples TRBV10-3 to TRBJ1-6; the match to TRBD1 covers 10 bases. Losses at the gene ends were 0 bases for V and 10 bases for J; bases not matched to a gene: 6. CDR3 length equals 16 residues. The V gene's germline CDR1 is ENHRY and CDR2 SYGVKD. CDR3 region: CAISESRGQGFSPLHF. CDR3 nucleotide sequence: TGTGCCATCAGTGAGTCTAGGGGACAGGGGTTCTCACCCCTCCACTTT.